The text below deals with one T cell receptor beta chain. The assay was immunoSEQ multiplex PCR, and TCRdb's table has in-frame clones only and misses some. The sample holds roughly 50,000 clones, around 95% seen once. The source of the sample is a study of technical replicates of blood from several donors. The sequenced material came from PBMCs. This clonotype was sampled from a human donor in good health. Some clones in this sample may be carry-over from other donors' samples.

The CDR3 loop is CASSAGFSGNTIYF. The CDR3 bases are TGTGCCAGCAGTGCAGGGTTCTCTGGAAACACCATATATTTT. V is TRBV2 and J is TRBJ1-3; TRBD1 is a possible D gene (5 bases). CDR1 and CDR2 (germline): SNHLY, FYNNEI. With 4 bases removed from V and 0 bases from J, the gap between germline ends came to 7 bases. The CDR3 is made up of 14 amino acids.